Here is one T cell receptor beta chain with its context. In its sample, this clonotype was seen many times. There is no known antigen for this receptor. Qualities for individual bases were not recorded, and no much larger clone is one base off. Library prep was done by 5' RACE. TCRdb names NextSeq 500 as the instrument used. To correct for sequencing error and PCR bias, the TCR library protocol tagged individual cDNA molecules with unique molecular identifiers. Both TCR alpha and beta chains were sequenced, and tight co-correlation was observed between alpha and beta sequence abundances in each sample. In the paper's pipeline: V gene, J gene and CDR3 annotation of TCR sequences was performed with Decombinator V4. Expanded TCRs were defined as changing significantly between any two time points under a Poisson model with p below 0.0001. TCR abundances were normalised to the total number of TCRs sequenced in each sample and reported as counts per million. VDJdb, accessed on 1 November 2021, was searched for TCRs annotated for CMV, EBV and SARS-CoV-2, and TCRs annotated for more than one antigen were excluded. TCRdb reworked the public reads: Q25 trimming with fastp, MiXCR clone assembly, productive beta chains retained. Each entry merges the rows of one CDR3 protein and shows their most common DNA and genes. What appears here as the V and J calls and clone size reflects TCRdb's work, not the paper's. Here the sample has 35,000 to 40,000 distinct CDR3 sequences; roughly 3.9% occur a single time. The ten largest account for 10% of the sample.

This was a case-control study nested in a cohort of healthcare workers in London, UK, who had nasopharyngeal swab PCR tests and blood samples taken every week. Between 23 and 31 March 2020, the week of the UK lockdown, healthcare workers were enrolled and then followed up weekly for as long as 16 weeks. The data were obtained in a study of early T cells in non-severe SARS-CoV-2 infection (dated by TCRdb to the early 2020s). With regard to the full study: Because TCR sequencing was done on bulk RNA from unsorted whole blood, the alpha and beta chains could not be paired.

Summary of the overall study and its limitations: VDJdb matching was skewed toward anti-spike CD8 responses and likely underestimated virus-specific expansions by missing private and CD4 specificities.

The sample consisted of whole blood. The receptor was derived from an adult who was a healthcare worker with PCR-confirmed SARS-CoV-2 infection or an uninfected control (not recorded which).

CDR3 reads: CASSLEGHRFNIQYF. At the DNA level, the sequence is TGTGCCAGCAGCTTAGAGGGCCATAGGTTCAACATTCAGTACTTC. In this chain, TRBV7-2 is recombined with TRBJ2-4, with the D gene not clear enough to name. The germline V gene supplies CDR1 SGHTA and CDR2 FQGNSA. V and J are truncated by 1 base and 7 bases respectively, leaving an intervening sequence of 14 bases. The CDR3 measures 15 amino acids from cysteine to phenylalanine. Kept here is only the CDR3 DNA, which spans 45 bases and is read in frame from base 1.